The 20 T cell receptor beta chains reported below all come from one sample, sequenced in a study of cytomegalovirus exposure and HLA in healthy donors. PCR employed 60 Vbeta and 13 Jbeta primers. The table came from immunoSEQ multiplex PCR; TCRdb's copy has only in-frame clones and leaves some out. The sample records approximately 170,000 clones, around 80% being singletons. Input material: PBMCs. These receptors originate from a woman aged 18-29 years in good health and CMV-seronegative.

The rearrangement joins TRBV28 to TRBJ1-2; 8 bases line up with TRBD1. Trimming cost V 2 bases and J 4 bases; bases outside gene matches: 3. The CDR3 extends over 14 amino acids. Germline V CDR1 and CDR2: MDHEN, SYDVKM. The CDR3 sequence: CASSLLTGGYGYTF. The CDR3 bases are TGTGCCAGCAGTTTACTAACAGGGGGCTATGGCTACACCTTC.

This chain uses TRBV7-9 with TRBJ2-5; 9 bases are a match to TRBD1. CDR3 length: 15 amino acids. CDR1 and CDR2 from the germline V gene are SEHNR and FQNEAQ (reference sequence). Losses at the gene ends were 5 bases for V and 5 bases for J; bases not matched to a gene: 9. CDR3 amino acids: CASSPGTGRAETQYF. CDR3 coding DNA: TGTGCCAGCAGCCCTGGGACAGGGAGAGCGGAGACCCAGTACTTC.

DNA for the CDR3: TGTGCCAGCAGCTCCCTACCGCTAGCGGGAGGCTACAATGAGCAGTTCTTC. Protein: CASSSLPLAGGYNEQFF. V is TRBV7-6 and J is TRBJ2-1; 11 bases match TRBD2. The CDR3 runs 17 residues. Germline trimming cut 4 bases from V and 3 bases from J; bases unmatched to any gene: 8. CDR1 is SGHVS and CDR2 is FNYEAQ in the germline V gene. The full variable domain, in which reference TRBV7-6 and TRBJ2-1 provide the parts outside the CDR3, is GAGVSQSPRYKVTKRGQDVALRCDPISGHVSLYWYRQALGQGPEFLTYFNYEAQQDKSGLPNDRFSAERPEGSISTLTIQRTEQRDSAMYRCASSSLPLAGGYNEQFFGPGTRLTVL.

The chain employs TRBV28 and TRBJ2-1; 12 nucleotides align to TRBD2. J was trimmed by 4 bases and V by 8 bases; bases with no gene match: 9. This CDR3 has 16 residues. Germline assignment: CDR1 MDHEN and CDR2 SYDVKM. The chain's CDR3 is CASAGGGLAGYNEQFF. The CDR3 DNA reads as TGTGCCAGCGCTGGGGGCGGACTAGCGGGATACAATGAGCAGTTCTTC.

V usage is TRBV5-3 and J usage is TRBJ2-7; 14 bases map to TRBD2. TRBV5-3 is placed among ORFs of uncertain function. The CDR3 runs to 16 residues. J lost 5 bases, V lost 0 bases, and 4 bases had no gene match. DNA of the CDR3: TGTGCCAGAAGCTTGGCCGGGACTAGCGGGAGCCACGAGCAGTACTTC. It codes for CARSLAGTSGSHEQYF.

The chain links TRBV2 to TRBJ1-5; D gene ambiguous. This CDR3 is 13 amino acids long. Germline CDR1 SNHLY, CDR2 FYNNEI. With 7 bases removed from V and 0 bases from J, the gap between germline ends came to 7 bases. CDR3 protein: CASTAYSNQPQHF. CDR3 DNA sequence: TGTGCCAGCACCGCGTATAGCAATCAGCCCCAGCATTTT.

The chain employs TRBV6-1 and TRBJ1-1; D remains unclear. The V end was cut by 10 bases, the J end by 2 bases, with 17 bases between. The germline V gene encodes CDR1 MNHNS and CDR2 SASEGT. The CDR3 has 14 amino acids. CDR3 in DNA: TGTGCCATCCAGAGGGAGATCGGTAACACTGAAGCTTTCTTT. It yields the protein CAIQREIGNTEAFF.

This chain joins TRBV5-6 and TRBJ2-5; TRBD1 is a possible D gene (6 bases). Trimming removed 0 bases from V and 3 bases from J, with 15 bases in between. The CDR3 is made up of 16 amino acids. CDR1 and CDR2 from the germline V gene are SGHDT and YYEEEE. CDR3 nucleotides: TGTGCCAGCAGCTTGGTGGTGCAGGGGCGTGAAGAGACCCAGTACTTC. It codes for CASSLVVQGREETQYF.

The sample holds one count of this clone. V is TRBV4-2 and J is TRBJ2-3, with 11 positions matching TRBD2. The CDR3 contains 18 residues. With 3 bases clipped from V and 5 bases from J, the junction kept 13 bases outside the gene matches. Looked up from germline, CDR1 is LGHNA and CDR2 is YNFKEQ. CDR3 in DNA: TGTGCCAGCAGCCAGAGGGGAATTAGCGGGAGGGCCTTAGATACGCAGTATTTT. Its protein is CASSQRGISGRALDTQYF.

The chain carries TRBV25-1 and TRBJ2-5; 10 nucleotides match TRBD2. V trimming: 0 bases; J trimming: 3 bases; junction bases outside the gene matches: 4. There are 16 residues in the CDR3. Germline V gene sequence: CDR1 MGHDK, CDR2 SYGVNS. The CDR3 reads CASSEYGTSAKETQYF. The CDR3 nucleotides are TGTGCCAGCAGTGAATATGGGACTAGCGCTAAAGAGACCCAGTACTTC.

In this sample, this clone turned up a few times. The V call is TRBV28, the J call TRBJ1-1; D ambiguous. Trimming removed 6 bases at V and 3 bases at J, with 17 bases between. The CDR3 totals 15 residues. Germline CDR1 and CDR2: MDHEN and SYDVKM. In nucleotides, the CDR3 is TGTGCCAGCAGCCTCCCGCCCCGTTCGGACACTGAAGCTTTCTTT. This translates into CASSLPPRSDTEAFF.

V usage is TRBV7-2 and J usage is TRBJ2-1; 14 bases map to TRBD2. The junction had 12 bases not matched to a gene; V was cut back by 2 bases and J by 6 bases. CDR3 size: 19 residues. CDR1 and CDR2 (germline): SGHTA, FQGNSA. CDR3 coding DNA: TGTGCCAGCAGCTTATACCCCGGACTAGCGGGAGGTTGGGGCAATGAGCAGTTCTTC. It specifies CASSLYPGLAGGWGNEQFF.

The chain has TRBV14 and TRBJ2-1; D might be TRBD2 (6 bases). Trimming stripped 4 bases from V and 5 bases from J, with 18 bases between. There are 16 residues in the CDR3. CDR1 SGHDN and CDR2 FVKESK come from the germline V gene. The CDR3: CASSRNRGLRNNEQFF. Here the CDR3 DNA reads TGTGCCAGCAGCCGCAACCGGGGACTGAGAAACAATGAGCAGTTCTTC.

The genes are TRBV5-4 and TRBJ2-3; 10 bases line up with TRBD2. The CDR3 loop spans 16 amino acids. V shed 4 bases, J shed 6 bases, and the junction held 11 bases outside the gene matches. Germline CDR1 is SGHNT and CDR2 is YYREEE (reference sequence). CDR3 in amino acids: CASSKVLAGVVDTQYF. The CDR3 coding sequence is TGTGCCAGCAGCAAAGTTCTAGCGGGAGTAGTGGATACGCAGTATTTT.

This clone was seen only once. The chain uses TRBV5-4 and TRBJ2-7; TRBD2 agrees at 15 bases. The CDR3 spans 16 residues. The ends lost 4 bases at V and 4 bases at J; junction bases unmatched: 6. Looked up from germline, CDR1 is SGHNT and CDR2 is YYREEE (reference sequence). CDR3 DNA: TGTGCCAGCAGCCCCGGGGGACTAGCGGGAGGTTACGAGCAGTACTTC. As protein: CASSPGGLAGGYEQYF.

The table lists this clone with a count of one. The chain employs TRBV30 and TRBJ2-3; 7 bases agree with TRBD1. V gave up 2 bases and J gave up 1 base; unmatched junction bases: 12. CDR1 and CDR2 (germline): GTSNPN, SVGIG (reference sequence). The CDR3 loop spans 17 amino acids. The CDR3 reads CAWSTLGTVLGTDTQYF. The CDR3 DNA follows: TGTGCCTGGAGTACGTTAGGGACAGTCCTGGGCACAGATACGCAGTATTTT. Based on the CDR3 plus reference TRBV30 and TRBJ2-3, the full variable domain is SQTIHQWPATLVQPVGSPLSLECTVEGTSNPNLYWYRQAAGRGLQLLFYSVGIGQISSEVPQNLSASRPQDRQFILSSKKLLLSDSGFYLCAWSTLGTVLGTDTQYFGPGTRLTVL.

The sample holds a few counts of this clone. The chain is built from TRBV27 and TRBJ2-7, with D possibly TRBD1 on 5 matching bases. CDR3 length: 15 residues. Trimming cost V 4 bases and J 2 bases, with 15 bases left between them. Germline V gives CDR1 MNHEY, CDR2 SMNVEV (reference sequence). The CDR3, as DNA: TGTGCCAGCAGTTCCAGTCAGGACATTGCCTACGAGCAGTACTTC. It translates to CASSSSQDIAYEQYF.

This clone was recorded once. The junction differs from germline at one of its ends, possibly a read error. Written as DNA, the CDR3 is TGTACCAGCAGCTCGACTAGGCACGAGCAGTACTTC. Its protein product is CTSSSTRHEQYF. The chain uses TRBV7-9 and TRBJ2-7, with D possibly TRBD2 on 6 matching bases. The CDR3 is 12 amino acids. CDR1 and CDR2 (germline): SEHNR, FQNEAQ (reference sequence).

The J gene is TRBJ2-3, the V gene TRBV4-2, with 9 nucleotides matching TRBD2. Germline-derived CDR1 and CDR2 are LGHNA and YNFKEQ. Trimming cost V 1 base and J 2 bases; bases outside gene matches: 4. This CDR3 has 16 residues. The CDR3, as DNA: TGTGCCAGCAGCCAAGGCGCTAGCGGGACCACAGATACGCAGTATTTT. Translation: CASSQGASGTTDTQYF.

The CDR3 sequence is CASSLSSGNQPQHF. The CDR3 coding sequence is TGTGCCAGCAGCTTATCTTCCGGGAATCAGCCCCAGCATTTT. The rearrangement joins TRBV7-8 to TRBJ1-5; D is ambiguous. Trimming pared 2 bases from V and 4 bases from J, leaving 9 bases between. The CDR3 has 14 residues. CDR1 and CDR2 (germline): SGHVS, FQNEAQ.